This T cell receptor beta chain was sequenced for a study of identical twins. Study conclusions and caveats: Memory repertoires lacked the insertion deficit that abundant cord blood beta clonotypes showed. Out-of-frame sharing of TCR alpha in monozygotic twins was underestimated by models. Invariant T cells like MAIT and iNKT could partly confound the zero-insertion analyses.

This clonotype has a count of ten or more. Its specificity is unknown. From germline, CDR1 is MNHEY and CDR2 SVGAGI. This CDR3 is 12 amino acids long. TCRdb reprocessed the 5' RACE reads with MiXCR, giving one entry per CDR3 protein. The table has a few hundred thousand distinct CDR3 sequences, approximately 9.1% seen once. Only healthy Caucasians were included as donors. This chain links TRBV6-5 with TRBJ2-5; D may match TRBD1 or TRBD2 (5 bases each). Specimen: naive T cells sorted from blood. This clonotype was sampled from a woman aged 45-65 years in good health. The CDR3 region is CVTGLTPLVRYF. The CDR3, as DNA: TGTGTGACGGGGCTTACCCCACTGGTGCGGTACTTC.